This T cell receptor (beta chain) was sequenced for a study of cytotoxic CD8 clonotypes in ibrutinib-treated CLL. PBMCs that had been cryopreserved were the source of about 2 micrograms of genomic DNA for TCR beta libraries. Deep sequencing aimed at 1 in 200,000 to 1 in 1 million T cells' resolution. Repertoires were generated with immunoSEQ multiplex PCR, while TCRdb's copy carries only in-frame clones and drops some. The top ten hold approximately 7% of the sample, which has some 290,000 clones, roughly 85% seen once. CDR3 length equals 12 residues. Germline assignment: CDR1 MNHEY and CDR2 SVGAGI. Trimming took off 6 bases at V and 5 bases at J, with 9 bases between the two ends.

The receptor's source is a human donor with chronic lymphocytic leukemia. The V and J genes are TRBV6-5 and TRBJ2-3, with no clear D. The input for sequencing was PBMCs, taken before ibrutinib treatment. DNA for the CDR3: TGTGCCAGCAGCCGGACCGGAGATACGCAGTATTTT. Its protein is CASSRTGDTQYF.